This T cell receptor (beta chain) originates from a study of PD-L1 blockade in urothelial cancer. Study-wide context: Blood analysis was done at 3 weeks (second dose) and 6 weeks after treatment began. Blood-derived samples held a median about 130,000 T cells.

This sample's time point: peripheral blood 6 weeks after treatment start. Patients had locally advanced or metastatic urothelial carcinoma. CDR3 size: 14 residues. Some clones are missing from TCRdb's copy, which holds only in-frame ones; the method was immunoSEQ multiplex PCR. There are about 43,000 clones in the sample; 83% occur only once, and over 12% lies in the top ten. In its sample, this clone was seen once. The TCR comes from a man aged 60 to 75 with urothelial cancer. The sequences come from PBMCs, collected around atezolizumab (anti-PD-L1) treatment. The rearrangement joins TRBV12-2 to TRBJ2-7; the D call in the table, TRBD2, was not verified against the DNA. TRBV12-2 is marked as a pseudogene. CDR3 loop: CASRLVVVSYEQYF. CDR3 coding DNA: TGTGCAAGTCGCTTAGTCGTGGTGAGCTACGAGCAGTACTTC.